The rows below give T cell receptor beta chains drawn from one sample of a study of radiotherapy plus CTLA-4 blockade in lung cancer. Some clones are missing from TCRdb's copy, which holds only in-frame ones; the method was immunoSEQ multiplex PCR. The data contain about 120,000 clones, just under 90% of them singletons. The sample was peripheral blood, taken from a patient treated with radiotherapy plus ipilimumab. These receptors were taken from a human donor with non-small cell lung cancer that progressed on radiotherapy plus ipilimumab. The CDR3 runs from the conserved cysteine through the conserved F or W. D genes are given only for firm matches. Expanded clones are given a class, and other clones once, few, many or no size at all.

DNA,CDR3,size,length,V,J,D
TGTGCCAGCAGTGTTTACCTGCACAATGAGCAGTTCTTC,CASSVYLHNEQFF,-,13,TRBV2,TRBJ2-1,-
TGTGCCAGCAGCGTTAGCGGGAGTTTTAGCGGGGAGCTGTTTTTT,CASSVSGSFSGELFF,-,15,TRBV11-3,TRBJ2-2,TRBD2
TGTGCCAGCACTCTGGGTGTCGGAGGTCAAGAGACCCAGTACTTC,CASTLGVGGQETQYF,-,15,TRBV6-1,TRBJ2-5,-
TGTGCCAGCAGCCTCCGGGGTGGGGCTGGAAACACCATATATTTT,CASSLRGGAGNTIYF,-,15,TRBV7-6,TRBJ1-3,-
TGTGCCAGCAGCTGGAGGGGGGGCCCCTCCTACGAGCAGTACTTC,CASSWRGGPSYEQYF,-,15,TRBV7-3,TRBJ2-7,-
TGTGCCAGCAGCTTATATGCGGGGTGGAGCAATCAGCCCCAGCATTTT,CASSLYAGWSNQPQHF,-,16,TRBV7-2,TRBJ1-5,-
TGTGCCAGCTCACCACTAGCGGGAGGTGCTCGTCCGTCCTACAATGAGCAGTTCTTC,CASSPLAGGARPSYNEQFF,-,19,TRBV18,TRBJ2-1,TRBD2
TGTGCCAGCAGCTTCTCAGGGGAAGGCAATCAGCCCCAGCATTTT,CASSFSGEGNQPQHF,-,15,TRBV11-2,TRBJ1-5,-
TGCGCCAGCAGCTTGTTGGGGGTGATAGCGGGCAATGAGCAGTTCTTC,CASSLLGVIAGNEQFF,-,16,TRBV5-1,TRBJ2-1,TRBD2
TGTGCCAGCAGTTACCGACAGGGAGGCAATCAGCCCCAGCATTTT,CASSYRQGGNQPQHF,-,15,TRBV6-5,TRBJ1-5,TRBD1
TGTGCCAGCAGGGCGGGAGTACCGGGCGAGCAGTTCTTC,CASRAGVPGEQFF,once,13,TRBV2,TRBJ2-1,TRBD2
TGCGCCAGCAGCCAAGGAGGGTTGCGCCAAAGCTCCTACAATGAGCAGTTCTTC,CASSQGGLRQSSYNEQFF,-,18,TRBV4-1,TRBJ2-1,-
TGCGCCAGCAGCCTCCAAGAACCGGGACAGGGAAGCCATGAGCAGTTCTTC,CASSLQEPGQGSHEQFF,-,17,TRBV4-1,TRBJ2-1,TRBD1
TGTGCCAGCACCTTGGTTGCTAGCGTCACAGATACGCAGTATTTT,CASTLVASVTDTQYF,-,15,TRBV11-3,TRBJ2-3,-
TGCGCCAGCAGCCTCGCCGACCGACTCCGAGAAAACACCATATATTTT,CASSLADRLRENTIYF,-,16,TRBV5-1,TRBJ1-3,-
TGTGCCAGCAGCCATGGGACCTTAGCTAACTATGGCTACACCTTC,CASSHGTLANYGYTF,-,15,TRBV5-6,TRBJ1-2,-
TGTGCCAGCAGTGAAGCGGAGGTAACGCAGTATTTT,CASSEAEVTQYF,few,12,TRBV6-1,TRBJ2-3,-
TGTGCCTGGAGTGTGAGGTGGTCCTATGGCTACACCTTC,CAWSVRWSYGYTF,-,13,TRBV30,TRBJ1-2,-
TGTGCCAGCAGCGTAGTTCAGGGGGCAGGCGAGCAGTTCTTC,CASSVVQGAGEQFF,once,14,TRBV9,TRBJ2-1,TRBD1
TGTGCCAGCAGCGACACTAGCGGGAGCTCCTACAATGAGCAGTTCTTC,CASSDTSGSSYNEQFF,-,16,TRBV7-9,TRBJ2-1,TRBD2
TGTGCCAGCAGTTACTCGAGGGTTCAGCCCCAGCATTTT,CASSYSRVQPQHF,-,13,TRBV6-5,TRBJ1-5,-
TGTGCCAGCAGCGTAGCTAGGCAGGGAAACACCATATATTTT,CASSVARQGNTIYF,few,14,TRBV9,TRBJ1-3,-
TGTGCCAGCAGCCCCCATCGGGAGGGCCCGCCCTATGGCTACACCTTC,CASSPHREGPPYGYTF,-,16,TRBV11-2,TRBJ1-2,-
TGTGCCAGCAGCTCCATAGCGGGAGGTGCCGAGCAGTACTTC,CASSSIAGGAEQYF,-,14,TRBV7-9,TRBJ2-7,TRBD2
TGTGCCAGCAGTGGAAACAGGGGGACTAATGAAAAACTGTTTTTT,CASSGNRGTNEKLFF,-,15,TRBV6-1,TRBJ1-4,TRBD1